What follows describes a single TCR beta chain. Germline V lookup: CDR1 MNHEY, CDR2 SMNVEV (reference sequence). This CDR3 contains 13 residues. V was shortened by 7 bases and J by 2 bases, with 12 bases between the two germline ends. The sample belongs to a study of radiotherapy plus CTLA-4 blockade in lung cancer. Study-level information: Across the patients, objective responses occurred in approximately 19%, and disease control in under 35%.

Only in-frame clones appear in the TCRdb table, and some are missing; sequencing was by immunoSEQ multiplex PCR. The table records approximately 30,000 clones, less than 75% of them present only once. The clonotype comes from a human donor with non-small cell lung cancer whose response to radiotherapy plus ipilimumab could not be evaluated. Specimen: peripheral blood, collected from a patient treated with radiotherapy plus ipilimumab. The chain combines TRBV27 with TRBJ2-7; D is possibly TRBD2 (5 bases). The CDR3 DNA reads TGTGCCAGCAAGAGGGCCCCTACCTACGAGCAGTACTTC. It codes for CASKRAPTYEQYF.